The 2 T cell receptor beta chains given below trace back to one sample, sequenced in a study of OX40 agonist ivuxolimab in advanced cancers. The assay was immunoSEQ multiplex PCR, and TCRdb's table has in-frame clones only and misses some. The sample lists about 55,000 clones, 88% seen once, with 6.9% in the top ten. Sequences were derived from CD4+ or CD8+ T cells sorted from blood, sampled in a trial of the OX40 agonist ivuxolimab. All receptors come from an adult with an advanced solid tumor such as melanoma, head and neck, liver or kidney cancer.

The chain has TRBV28 and TRBJ1-3; TRBD1 might be the D (5 bases). The germline gives CDR1 MDHEN, CDR2 SYDVKM. V was cut by 3 bases and J by 8 bases, with 14 bases left in between. This CDR3 has 14 residues. The CDR3 spells CASSFGGNLDTIYF. The CDR3 DNA reads as TGTGCCAGCAGTTTTGGGGGAAACTTGGACACCATATATTTT.

The chain couples TRBV27 to TRBJ2-1; 9 nucleotides agree with TRBD1. J lost 3 bases, V lost 5 bases, and 8 bases had no gene match. The CDR3 covers 16 residues. CDR1 and CDR2 (germline): MNHEY, SMNVEV (reference sequence). CDR3 bases: TGTGCCAGCAGTCAATACAGGGGGCTCTTCTACAATGAGCAGTTCTTC. As protein: CASSQYRGLFYNEQFF.